This T cell receptor (beta chain) was obtained from a study of control samples from healthy donors and cancer patients. In its sample, this clone was seen a few times. Profiled with immunoSEQ multiplex PCR; TCRdb holds only in-frame clones, not every one. The sample includes roughly 98,000 clones, roughly 78% of them seen just once. Germline V CDR1 and CDR2: GTSNPN, SVGIG (reference sequence). V lost 5 bases to trimming and J lost 4 bases, with 17 bases between them. This CDR3 spans 14 amino acids. The chain employs TRBV30 and TRBJ1-1; perhaps TRBD1 as D (5 bases). This TCR derives from a woman aged 55-69 years in good health. Input material: blood. The CDR3 nucleotides are TGTGCCTGGTGCTGGGTGGGGGGGGGCACTGAAGCTTTCTTT. Protein sequence: CAWCWVGGGTEAFF.